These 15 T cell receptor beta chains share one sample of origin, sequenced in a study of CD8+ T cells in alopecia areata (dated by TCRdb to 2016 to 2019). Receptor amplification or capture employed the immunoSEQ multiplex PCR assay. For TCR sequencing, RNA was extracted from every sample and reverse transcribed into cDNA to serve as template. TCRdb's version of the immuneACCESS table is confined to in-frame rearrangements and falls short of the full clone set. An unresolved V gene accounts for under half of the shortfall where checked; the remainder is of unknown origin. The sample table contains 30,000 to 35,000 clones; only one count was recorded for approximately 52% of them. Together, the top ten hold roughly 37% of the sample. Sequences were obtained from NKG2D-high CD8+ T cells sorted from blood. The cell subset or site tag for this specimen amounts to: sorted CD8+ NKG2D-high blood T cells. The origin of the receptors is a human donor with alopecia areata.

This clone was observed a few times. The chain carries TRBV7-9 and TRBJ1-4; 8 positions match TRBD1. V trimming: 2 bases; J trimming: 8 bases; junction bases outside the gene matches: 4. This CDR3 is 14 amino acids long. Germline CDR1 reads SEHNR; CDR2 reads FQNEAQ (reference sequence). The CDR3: CASSLQGAGEKLFF. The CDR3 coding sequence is TGTGCCAGCAGCTTACAGGGGGCGGGCGAAAAACTGTTTTTT.

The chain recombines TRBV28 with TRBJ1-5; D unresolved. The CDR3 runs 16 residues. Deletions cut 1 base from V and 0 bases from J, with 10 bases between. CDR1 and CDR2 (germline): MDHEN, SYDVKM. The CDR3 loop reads CASSLLARYSNQPQHF. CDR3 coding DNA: TGTGCCAGCAGTTTATTGGCACGCTATAGCAATCAGCCCCAGCATTTT.

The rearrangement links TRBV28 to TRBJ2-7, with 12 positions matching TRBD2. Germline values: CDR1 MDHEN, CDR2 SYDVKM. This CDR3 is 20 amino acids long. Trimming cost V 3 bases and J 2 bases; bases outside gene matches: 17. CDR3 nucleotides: TGTGCCAGCAGTTTTCATCAGGAGACTAGCGGGAGTAGGAATCCCTACGAGCAGTACTTC. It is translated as CASSFHQETSGSRNPYEQYF. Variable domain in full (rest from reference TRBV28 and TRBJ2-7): DVKVTQSSRYLVKRTGEKVFLECVQDMDHENMFWYRQDPGLGLRLIYFSYDVKMKEKGDIPEGYSVSREKKERFSLILESASTNQTSMYLCASSFHQETSGSRNPYEQYFGPGTRLTVT.

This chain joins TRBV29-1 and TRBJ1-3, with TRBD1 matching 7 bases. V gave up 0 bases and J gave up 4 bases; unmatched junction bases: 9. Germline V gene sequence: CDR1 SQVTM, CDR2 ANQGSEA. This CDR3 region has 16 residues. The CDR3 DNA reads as TGCAGCGTTGAAGATCCAGGGACAGCGATCGGAAACACCATATATTTT. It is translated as CSVEDPGTAIGNTIYF.

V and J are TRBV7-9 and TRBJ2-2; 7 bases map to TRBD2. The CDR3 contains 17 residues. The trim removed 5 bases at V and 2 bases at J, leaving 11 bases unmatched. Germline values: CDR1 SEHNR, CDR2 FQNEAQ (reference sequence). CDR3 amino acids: CASSTRLARNNTGELFF. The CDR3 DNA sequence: TGTGCCAGCAGCACAAGACTAGCCCGAAACAACACCGGGGAGCTGTTTTTT.

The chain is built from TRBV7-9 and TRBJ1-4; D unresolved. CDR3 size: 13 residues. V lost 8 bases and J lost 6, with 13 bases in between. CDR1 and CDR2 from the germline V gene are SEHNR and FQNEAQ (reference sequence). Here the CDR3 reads CASSGVWDEKLFF. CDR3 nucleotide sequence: TGTGCCAGCTCCGGGGTCTGGGATGAAAAACTGTTTTTT.

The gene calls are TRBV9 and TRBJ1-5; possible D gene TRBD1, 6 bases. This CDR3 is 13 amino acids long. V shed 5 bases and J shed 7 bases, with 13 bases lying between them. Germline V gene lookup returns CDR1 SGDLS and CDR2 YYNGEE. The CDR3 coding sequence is TGTGCCAGCAGTCGGCAGGGGCACCAGCCCCAGCATTTT. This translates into CASSRQGHQPQHF.

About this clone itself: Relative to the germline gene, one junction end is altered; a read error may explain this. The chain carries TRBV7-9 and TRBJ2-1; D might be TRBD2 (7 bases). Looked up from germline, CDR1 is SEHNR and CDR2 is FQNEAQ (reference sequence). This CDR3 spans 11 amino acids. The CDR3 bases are TGTGCCAGCAGCTTAGCGGGGGGGCCGATCTTC. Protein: CASSLAGGPIF.

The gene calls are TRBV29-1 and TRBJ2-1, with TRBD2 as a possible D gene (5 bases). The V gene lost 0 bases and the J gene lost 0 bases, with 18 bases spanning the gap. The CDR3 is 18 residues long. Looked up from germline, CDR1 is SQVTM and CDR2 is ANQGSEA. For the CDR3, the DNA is TGCAGCGTTGAAGATCCGCTTGGCGGGTATCTCTCCTACAATGAGCAGTTCTTC. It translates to CSVEDPLGGYLSYNEQFF.

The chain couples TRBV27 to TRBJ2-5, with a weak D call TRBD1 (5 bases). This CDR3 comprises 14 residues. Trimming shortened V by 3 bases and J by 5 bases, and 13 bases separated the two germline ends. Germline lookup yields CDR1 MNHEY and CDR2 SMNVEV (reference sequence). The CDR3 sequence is CASSFQGPTETQYF. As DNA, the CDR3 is TGTGCCAGCAGTTTTCAGGGTCCCACGGAGACCCAGTACTTC.

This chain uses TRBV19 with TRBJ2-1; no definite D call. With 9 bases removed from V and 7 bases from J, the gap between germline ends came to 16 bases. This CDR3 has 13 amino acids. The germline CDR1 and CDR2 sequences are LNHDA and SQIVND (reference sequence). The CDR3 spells CASDPGRPNEQFF. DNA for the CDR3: TGTGCCAGCGATCCCGGGCGCCCAAATGAGCAGTTCTTC.

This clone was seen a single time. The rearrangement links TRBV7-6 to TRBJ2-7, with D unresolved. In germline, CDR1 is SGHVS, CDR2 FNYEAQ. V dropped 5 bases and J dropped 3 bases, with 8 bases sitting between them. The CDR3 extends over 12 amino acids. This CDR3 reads CASSILGYEQYF. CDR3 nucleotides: TGTGCCAGCAGCATCCTCGGCTACGAGCAGTACTTC.

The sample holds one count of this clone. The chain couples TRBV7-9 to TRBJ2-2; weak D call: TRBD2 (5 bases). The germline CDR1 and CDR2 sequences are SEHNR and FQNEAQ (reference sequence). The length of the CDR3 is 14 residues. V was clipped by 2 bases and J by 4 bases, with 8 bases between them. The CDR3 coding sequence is TGTGCCAGCAGCTTAAGGGAGATCACCGGGGAGCTGTTTTTT. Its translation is CASSLREITGELFF.

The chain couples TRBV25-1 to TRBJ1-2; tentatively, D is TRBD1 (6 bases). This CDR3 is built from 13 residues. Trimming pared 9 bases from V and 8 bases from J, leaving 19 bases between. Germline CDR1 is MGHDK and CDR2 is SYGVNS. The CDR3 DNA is TGTGCCAGTGATGAAGGGGGAATAAACGGCTACACCTTC. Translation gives CASDEGGINGYTF.

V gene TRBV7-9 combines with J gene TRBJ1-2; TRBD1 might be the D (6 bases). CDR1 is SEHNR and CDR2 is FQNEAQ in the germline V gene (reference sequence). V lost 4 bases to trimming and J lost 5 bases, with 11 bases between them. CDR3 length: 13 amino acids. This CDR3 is CASSSQGTYGYTF. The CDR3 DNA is TGTGCCAGCAGCTCCCAGGGGACATATGGCTACACCTTC.